Following are 7 T cell receptor beta chains from one sample sequenced in a study of technical replicates of blood from a few donors. Profiling relied on immunoSEQ multiplex PCR, and the TCRdb table lists in-frame clones only, not all of them. Of about 70,000 clones listed, 95% to 99% are singletons. Sequencing was done on a sample of T cells isolated from PBMCs. These TCRs come from a human donor in good health.

This clone was detected once. The V and J genes are TRBV2 and TRBJ2-1; D is possibly TRBD2 (6 bases). From germline, CDR1 is SNHLY and CDR2 FYNNEI. There are 11 residues in the CDR3. V lost 8 bases, J lost 8 bases, and 10 bases lay in between. Here the CDR3 reads CASGRDYEQFF. The DNA for the CDR3 is TGTGCCAGCGGCCGGGACTATGAGCAGTTCTTC.

V and J are TRBV7-2 and TRBJ2-7, with TRBD2 as a possible D gene (5 bases). The germline V and J ends were trimmed by 1 base and 2 bases, with 12 bases remaining between them. This CDR3 is 15 amino acids long. The germline gives CDR1 SGHTA, CDR2 FQGNSA. CDR3: CASSLGGLLPYEQYF. The DNA for the CDR3 is TGTGCCAGCAGCTTAGGCGGGCTCCTTCCCTACGAGCAGTACTTC. Full variable domain (outside the CDR3, taken from reference TRBV7-2 and TRBJ2-7): GAGVSQSPSNKVTEKGKDVELRCDPISGHTALYWYRQSLGQGLEFLIYFQGNSAPDKSGLPSDRFSAERTGGSVSTLTIQRTQQEDSAVYLCASSLGGLLPYEQYFGPGTRLTVT.

The chain employs TRBV7-9 and TRBJ1-2, with TRBD1 matching over 7 bases. V was pared by 5 bases and J by 2 bases, with 2 bases of the junction left unmatched. The CDR3 consists of 13 residues. Germline V gives CDR1 SEHNR, CDR2 FQNEAQ (reference sequence). The CDR3 sequence is CASSPTGNYGYTF. As DNA, the CDR3 is TGTGCCAGCAGCCCGACAGGGAACTATGGCTACACCTTC.

Only one count was recorded for this clone. V gene TRBV2 combines with J gene TRBJ1-1; 10 positions agree with TRBD1. V lost 6 bases and J lost 5; bases outside the gene matches: 3. Per the germline V gene, CDR1 is SNHLY and CDR2 is FYNNEI. The CDR3 has 13 amino acids. CDR3 nucleotide sequence: TGTGCCAGCAGGAGGACAGGGGGAACTGAAGCTTTCTTT. This sequence encodes CASRRTGGTEAFF.

The chain uses TRBV27 and TRBJ2-7, with TRBD1 matching over 10 bases. Germline-derived CDR1 and CDR2 are MNHEY and SMNVEV (reference sequence). Losses at the gene ends were 6 bases for V and 3 bases for J; bases not matched to a gene: 8. This CDR3 is built from 15 residues. DNA of the CDR3: TGTGCCAGCAGGACTAGGACAGGGGGGGACTACGAGCAGTACTTC. Its translation is CASRTRTGGDYEQYF.

This chain links TRBV28 with TRBJ1-1; 8 bases match TRBD1. The CDR3 totals 15 residues. Trimming removed 5 bases from V and 7 bases from J; junction bases left unmatched: 12. The germline V gene has CDR1 MDHEN and CDR2 SYDVKM. This CDR3 reads CASSVSTGGEGEAFF. CDR3 bases: TGTGCCAGCAGTGTCTCAACAGGGGGAGAAGGTGAAGCTTTCTTT.

For this clone: This sample also contains other DNA sequences that code for the same CDR3. The rearrangement links TRBV27 to TRBJ1-4, with unresolved D. Deletions cut 5 bases from V and 0 bases from J, with 7 bases between. The CDR3 length is 14 residues. From germline, CDR1 is MNHEY and CDR2 SMNVEV (reference sequence). CDR3 protein: CASSPLATNEKLFF. CDR3 sequence (DNA): TGTGCCAGCAGTCCACTTGCAACTAATGAAAAACTGTTTTTT.